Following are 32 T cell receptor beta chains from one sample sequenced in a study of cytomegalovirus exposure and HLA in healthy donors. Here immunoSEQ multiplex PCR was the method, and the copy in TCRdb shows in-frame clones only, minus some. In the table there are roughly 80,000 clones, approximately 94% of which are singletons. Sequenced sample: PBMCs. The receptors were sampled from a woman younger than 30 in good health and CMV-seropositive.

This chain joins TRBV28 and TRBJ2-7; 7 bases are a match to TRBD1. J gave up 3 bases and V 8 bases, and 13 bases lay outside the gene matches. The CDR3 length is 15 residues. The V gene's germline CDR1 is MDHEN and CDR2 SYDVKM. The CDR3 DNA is TGTGCCAGCCTCTTAAGACAGGGACCATTCTACGAGCAGTACTTC. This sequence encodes CASLLRQGPFYEQYF.

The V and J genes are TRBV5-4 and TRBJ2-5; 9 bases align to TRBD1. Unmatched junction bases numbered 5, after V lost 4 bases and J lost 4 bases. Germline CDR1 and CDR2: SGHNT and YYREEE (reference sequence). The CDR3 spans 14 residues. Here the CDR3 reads CASSLRTGAETQYF. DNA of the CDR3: TGTGCCAGCAGCCTCCGGACAGGGGCAGAGACCCAGTACTTC.

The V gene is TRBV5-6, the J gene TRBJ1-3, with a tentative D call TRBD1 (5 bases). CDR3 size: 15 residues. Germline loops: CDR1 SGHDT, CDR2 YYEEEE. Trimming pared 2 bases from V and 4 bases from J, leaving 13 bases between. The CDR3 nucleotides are TGTGCCAGCAGCTTCCCTCTGGGGGGGGGAAACACCATATATTTT. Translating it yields CASSFPLGGGNTIYF.

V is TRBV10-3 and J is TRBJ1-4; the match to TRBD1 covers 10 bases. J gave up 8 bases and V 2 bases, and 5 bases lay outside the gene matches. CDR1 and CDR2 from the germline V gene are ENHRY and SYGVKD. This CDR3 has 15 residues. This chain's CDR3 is CAISERGQGTEKLFF. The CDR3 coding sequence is TGTGCCATCAGTGAGCGGGGACAGGGGACCGAAAAACTGTTTTTT.

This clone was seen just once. CDR3 protein: CASSKRRPEGEQFF. DNA for the CDR3: TGTGCCAGCAGCAAAAGACGGCCGGAGGGTGAGCAGTTCTTC. The chain carries TRBV7-2 and TRBJ2-1, with a possible D match to TRBD2 (6 bases). Between the trimmed V and J ends, which lost 5 bases and 9 bases, there was a span of 17 bases. This CDR3 region has 14 residues. Germline-derived CDR1 and CDR2 are SGHTA and FQGNSA.

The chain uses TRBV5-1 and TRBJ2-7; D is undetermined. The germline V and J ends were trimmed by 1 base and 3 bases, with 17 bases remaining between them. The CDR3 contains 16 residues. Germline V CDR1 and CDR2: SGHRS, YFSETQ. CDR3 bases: TGCGCCAGCAGCTTGAGTGCAGGAAACAGCAACTACGAGCAGTACTTC. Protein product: CASSLSAGNSNYEQYF.

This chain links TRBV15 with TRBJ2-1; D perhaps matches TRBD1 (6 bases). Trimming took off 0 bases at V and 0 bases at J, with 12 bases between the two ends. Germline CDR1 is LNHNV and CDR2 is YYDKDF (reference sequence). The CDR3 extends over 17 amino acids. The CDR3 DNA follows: TGTGCCACCAGCAGAGATTACGGCAGGGGCTCCTACAATGAGCAGTTCTTC. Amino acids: CATSRDYGRGSYNEQFF.

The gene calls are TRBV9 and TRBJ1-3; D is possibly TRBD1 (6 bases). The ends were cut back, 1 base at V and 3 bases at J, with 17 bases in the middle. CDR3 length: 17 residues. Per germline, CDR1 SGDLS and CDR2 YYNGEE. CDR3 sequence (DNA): TGTGCCAGCAGCGTAAATACGCCCGGACAGAATGGAAACACCATATATTTT. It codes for CASSVNTPGQNGNTIYF.

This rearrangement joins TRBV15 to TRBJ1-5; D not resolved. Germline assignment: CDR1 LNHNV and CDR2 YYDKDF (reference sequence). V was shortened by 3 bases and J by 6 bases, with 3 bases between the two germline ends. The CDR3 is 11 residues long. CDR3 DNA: TGTGCCACCAGCAGCTGTCAGCCCCAGCATTTT. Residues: CATSSCQPQHF.

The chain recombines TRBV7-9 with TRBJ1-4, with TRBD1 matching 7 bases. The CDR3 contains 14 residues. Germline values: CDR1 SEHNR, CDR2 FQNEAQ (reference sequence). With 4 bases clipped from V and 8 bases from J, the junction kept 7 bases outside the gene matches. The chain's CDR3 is CASSSTGSGEKLFF. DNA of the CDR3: TGTGCCAGCAGCTCGACAGGGAGTGGGGAAAAACTGTTTTTT.

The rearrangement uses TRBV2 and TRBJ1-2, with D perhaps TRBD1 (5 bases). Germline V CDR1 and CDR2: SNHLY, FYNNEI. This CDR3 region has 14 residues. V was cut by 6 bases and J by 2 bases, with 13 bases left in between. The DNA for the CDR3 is TGTGCCAGCAGACCGGACAACTCCAACTATGGCTACACCTTC. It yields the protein CASRPDNSNYGYTF.

The CDR3 DNA follows: TGTGCCAGCAGCTTTACAGGGAGTCAATCACCCCTCCACTTT. Its translation is CASSFTGSQSPLHF. The rearrangement uses TRBV7-2 and TRBJ1-6, with D maybe TRBD1 (6 bases). The CDR3 totals 14 residues. Trimming took 3 bases from V and 10 from J, leaving 13 bases between them. CDR1 and CDR2 from the germline V gene are SGHTA and FQGNSA. Full variable domain (outside the CDR3, taken from reference TRBV7-2 and TRBJ1-6): GAGVSQSPSNKVTEKGKDVELRCDPISGHTALYWYRQSLGQGLEFLIYFQGNSAPDKSGLPSDRFSAERTGGSVSTLTIQRTQQEDSAVYLCASSFTGSQSPLHFGNGTRLTVT.

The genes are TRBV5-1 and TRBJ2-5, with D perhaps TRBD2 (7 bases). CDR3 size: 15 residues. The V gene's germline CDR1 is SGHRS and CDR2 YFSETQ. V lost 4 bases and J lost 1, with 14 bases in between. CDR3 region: CASSRGGGAQETQYF. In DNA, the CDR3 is TGCGCCAGCAGCCGAGGGGGAGGGGCCCAAGAGACCCAGTACTTC.

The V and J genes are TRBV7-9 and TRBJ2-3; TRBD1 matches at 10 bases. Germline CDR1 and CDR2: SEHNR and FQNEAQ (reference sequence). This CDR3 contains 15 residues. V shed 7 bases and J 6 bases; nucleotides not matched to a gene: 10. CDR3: CASNPTGGARDTQYF. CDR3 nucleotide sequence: TGTGCCAGCAATCCGACAGGGGGCGCGAGGGATACGCAGTATTTT.

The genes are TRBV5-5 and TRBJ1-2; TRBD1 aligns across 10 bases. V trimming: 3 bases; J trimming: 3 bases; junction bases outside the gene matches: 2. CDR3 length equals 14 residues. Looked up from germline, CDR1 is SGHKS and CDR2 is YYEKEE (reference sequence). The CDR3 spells CASSWTGGDYGYTF. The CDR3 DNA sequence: TGTGCCAGCAGCTGGACAGGGGGGGACTATGGCTACACCTTC. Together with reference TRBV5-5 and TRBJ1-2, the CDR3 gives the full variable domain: DAGVTQSPTHLIKTRGQQVTLRCSPISGHKSVSWYQQVLGQGPQFIFQYYEKEERGRGNFPDRFSARQFPNYSSELNVNALLLGDSALYLCASSWTGGDYGYTFGSGTRLTVV.

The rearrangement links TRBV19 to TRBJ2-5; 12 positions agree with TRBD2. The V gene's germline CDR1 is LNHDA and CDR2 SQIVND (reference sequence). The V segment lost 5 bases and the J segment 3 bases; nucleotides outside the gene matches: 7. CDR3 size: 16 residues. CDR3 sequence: CASSGRLAGAEETQYF. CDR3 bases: TGTGCCAGTAGTGGCCGACTAGCGGGGGCCGAAGAGACCCAGTACTTC.

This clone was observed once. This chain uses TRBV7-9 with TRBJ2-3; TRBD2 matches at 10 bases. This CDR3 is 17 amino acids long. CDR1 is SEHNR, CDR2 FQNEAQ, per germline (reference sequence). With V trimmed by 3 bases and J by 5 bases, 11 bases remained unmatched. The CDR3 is CASSLSGRAFSLDTQYF. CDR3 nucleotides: TGTGCCAGCAGCTTGAGCGGGAGGGCCTTTAGTCTAGATACGCAGTATTTT. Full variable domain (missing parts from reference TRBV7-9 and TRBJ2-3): DTGVSQNPRHKITKRGQNVTFRCDPISEHNRLYWYRQTLGQGPEFLTYFQNEAQLEKSRLLSDRFSAERPKGSFSTLEIQRTEQGDSAMYLCASSLSGRAFSLDTQYFGPGTRLTVL.

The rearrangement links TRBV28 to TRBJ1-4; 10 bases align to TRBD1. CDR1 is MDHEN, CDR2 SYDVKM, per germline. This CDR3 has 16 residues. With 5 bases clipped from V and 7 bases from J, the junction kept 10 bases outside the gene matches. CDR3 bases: TGTGCCAGCAGTCTAGACAGGGGGCTCTGGGGTGAAAAACTGTTTTTT. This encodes CASSLDRGLWGEKLFF.

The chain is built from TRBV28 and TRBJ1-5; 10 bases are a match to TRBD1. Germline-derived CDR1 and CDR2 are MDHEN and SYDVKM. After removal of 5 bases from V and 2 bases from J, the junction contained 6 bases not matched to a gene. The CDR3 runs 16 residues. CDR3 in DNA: TGTGCCAGCAGTCCTACAGACAGGGGGCGCAATCAGCCCCAGCATTTT. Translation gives CASSPTDRGRNQPQHF. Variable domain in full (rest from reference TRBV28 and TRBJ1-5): DVKVTQSSRYLVKRTGEKVFLECVQDMDHENMFWYRQDPGLGLRLIYFSYDVKMKEKGDIPEGYSVSREKKERFSLILESASTNQTSMYLCASSPTDRGRNQPQHFGDGTRLSIL.

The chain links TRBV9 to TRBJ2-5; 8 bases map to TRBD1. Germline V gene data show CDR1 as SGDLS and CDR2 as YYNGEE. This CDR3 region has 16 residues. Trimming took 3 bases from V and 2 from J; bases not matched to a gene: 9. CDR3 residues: CASSARDRGPQETQYF. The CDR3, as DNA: TGTGCCAGCAGCGCTAGAGACAGGGGCCCTCAAGAGACCCAGTACTTC.

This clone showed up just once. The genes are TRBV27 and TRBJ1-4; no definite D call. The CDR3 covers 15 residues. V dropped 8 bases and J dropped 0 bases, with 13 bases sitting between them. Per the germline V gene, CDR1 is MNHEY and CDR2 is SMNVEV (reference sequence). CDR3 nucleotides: TGTGCCAGCTCCTTAGCTTCGGCAACTAATGAAAAACTGTTTTTT. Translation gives CASSLASATNEKLFF.

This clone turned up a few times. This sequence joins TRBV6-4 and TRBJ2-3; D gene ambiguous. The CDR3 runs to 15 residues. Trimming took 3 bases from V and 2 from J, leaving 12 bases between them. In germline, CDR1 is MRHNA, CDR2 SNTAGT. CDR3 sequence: CASSELGLPTDTQYF. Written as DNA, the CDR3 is TGTGCCAGCAGTGAGCTCGGTCTGCCCACAGATACGCAGTATTTT.

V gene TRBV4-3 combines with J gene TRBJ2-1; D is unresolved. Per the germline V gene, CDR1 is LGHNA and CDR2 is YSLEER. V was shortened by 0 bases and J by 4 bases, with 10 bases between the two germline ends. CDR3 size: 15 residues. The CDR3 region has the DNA TGCGCCAGCAGCCAAGACAGATCTCCTTACAATGAGCAGTTCTTC. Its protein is CASSQDRSPYNEQFF.

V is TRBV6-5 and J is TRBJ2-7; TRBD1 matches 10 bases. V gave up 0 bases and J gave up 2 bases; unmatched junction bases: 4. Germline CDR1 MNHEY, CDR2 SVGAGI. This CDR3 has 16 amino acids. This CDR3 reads CASSYSLGQGTYEQYF. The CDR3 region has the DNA TGTGCCAGCAGTTACTCGTTGGGACAGGGGACCTACGAGCAGTACTTC.

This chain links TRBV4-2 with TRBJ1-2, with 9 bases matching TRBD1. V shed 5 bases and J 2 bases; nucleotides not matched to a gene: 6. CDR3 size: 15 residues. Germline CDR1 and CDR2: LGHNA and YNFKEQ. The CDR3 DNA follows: TGTGCCAGCAGCATTGACAGGGGGTCAAACTATGGCTACACCTTC. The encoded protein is CASSIDRGSNYGYTF.

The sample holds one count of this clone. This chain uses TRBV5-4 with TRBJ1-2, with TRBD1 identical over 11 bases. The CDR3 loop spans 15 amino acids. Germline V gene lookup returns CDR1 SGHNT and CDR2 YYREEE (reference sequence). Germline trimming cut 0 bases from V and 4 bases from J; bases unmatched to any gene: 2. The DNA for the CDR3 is TGTGCCAGCAGCTTGGCCGGGACAGGGGGCTATGGCTACACCTTC. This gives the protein CASSLAGTGGYGYTF.

The CDR3, as DNA: TGTGCCAGTTCCCTCGACAGGCTAGGAGTCTACGAGCAGTACTTC. Translation: CASSLDRLGVYEQYF. The genes are TRBV6-1 and TRBJ2-7, with D possibly being TRBD1 (6 bases). The CDR3 totals 15 residues. The ends were cut back, 9 bases at V and 3 bases at J, with 21 bases in the middle. CDR1 is MNHNS, CDR2 SASEGT, per germline.

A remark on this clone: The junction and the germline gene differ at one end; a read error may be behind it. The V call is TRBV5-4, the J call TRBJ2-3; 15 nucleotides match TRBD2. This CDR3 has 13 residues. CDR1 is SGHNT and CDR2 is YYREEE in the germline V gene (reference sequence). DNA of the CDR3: TGTGCCAGCAGCTCCGTCGGACTAGCGGGAGGGGATTTT. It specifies CASSSVGLAGGDF.

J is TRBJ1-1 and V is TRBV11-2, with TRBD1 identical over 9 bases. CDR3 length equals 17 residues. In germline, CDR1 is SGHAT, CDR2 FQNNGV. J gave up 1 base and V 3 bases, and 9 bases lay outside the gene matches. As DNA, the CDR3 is TGTGCCAGCAGCTTTATACTACCGGGACAGGGGAACACTGAAGCTTTCTTT. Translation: CASSFILPGQGNTEAFF.

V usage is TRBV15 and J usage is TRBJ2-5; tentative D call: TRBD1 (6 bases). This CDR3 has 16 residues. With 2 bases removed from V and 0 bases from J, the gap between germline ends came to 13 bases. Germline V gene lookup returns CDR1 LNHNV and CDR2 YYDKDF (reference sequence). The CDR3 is CATSRPFTGYQETQYF. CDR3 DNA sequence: TGTGCCACCAGCAGACCCTTTACAGGGTACCAAGAGACCCAGTACTTC.

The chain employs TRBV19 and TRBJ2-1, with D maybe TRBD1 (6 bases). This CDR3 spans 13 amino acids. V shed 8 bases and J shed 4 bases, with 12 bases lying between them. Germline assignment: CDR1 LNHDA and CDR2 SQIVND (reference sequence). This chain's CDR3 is CASGRDTYNEQFF. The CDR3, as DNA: TGTGCCAGTGGTCGGGACACATACAATGAGCAGTTCTTC.

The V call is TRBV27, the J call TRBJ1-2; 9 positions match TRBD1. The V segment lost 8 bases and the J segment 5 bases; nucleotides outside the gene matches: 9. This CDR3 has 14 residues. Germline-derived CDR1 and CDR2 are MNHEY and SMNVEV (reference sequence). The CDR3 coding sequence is TGTGCCAGCGGTCCGGGACAGGGAATATATGGCTACACCTTC. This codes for CASGPGQGIYGYTF.